This T cell receptor (beta chain) is from a study of glioma-infiltrating T cells. Using RNA template, CDR3s of TCR alpha and beta were amplified with iRepertoire arm-PCR. TCRdb reprocessed the multiplex PCR reads via MiXCR and lists one record per CDR3 protein. The sample carries around 130,000 distinct CDR3 sequences, around 25% recorded once. This clonotype was detected ten times or more. Its specificity is unknown. There are 15 residues in the CDR3. CDR1 and CDR2 (germline): KGHDR, SFDVKD. The V segment lost 2 bases and the J segment 3 bases; nucleotides outside the gene matches: 3. Study results and limitations: Above-expected tissue-blood divergence occurred in all gliomas, most in low-grade ones.

Sample: glioma tissue, nonneoplastic brain tissue, or PBMCs (not recorded which). The chain employs TRBV24-1 and TRBJ2-3; TRBD1 matches at 8 bases. This sequence was found in a human donor with low-grade glioma or glioblastoma, undergoing nonglioma brain surgery, or in good health (not recorded which). The CDR3 nucleotides read TGTGCCACCAGTGATTGGACAGGGCAGACAGATACGCAGTATTTT. As protein: CATSDWTGQTDTQYF.